This T cell receptor (beta chain) was recovered during a study of a mutant IDH1 vaccine in newly diagnosed glioma. On the study more broadly: Radiotherapy, temozolomide, or both had been given previously, and both were given to most.

The time point was: baseline, week 1 (first vaccination visit). The treatment was: pre-vaccination baseline after standard-of-care therapy. Points from the study as a whole: Among all patients, vaccine-induced immune responses occurred in approximately 93%.

Note on this clone: The antigen is unknown.

Data came from immunoSEQ multiplex PCR; TCRdb stores just in-frame clones and leaves some out. The profile shows about 25,000 clones, around 93% of them singletons. Germline CDR1 reads SGDLS; CDR2 reads YYNGEE. V was pared by 3 bases and J by 0 bases, with 10 bases between. This CDR3 region has 15 residues. The TCR was taken from a man aged 40-55 years with glioma. The input for sequencing was PBMCs, taken from a glioma patient treated with radiotherapy, temozolomide or both. The V and J genes are TRBV9 and TRBJ2-1, with D perhaps matching TRBD1 or TRBD2 (5 bases each). CDR3 in DNA: TGTGCCAGCAGCGCCGGGGCATACTCCTACAATGAGCAGTTCTTC. It is translated as CASSAGAYSYNEQFF.